Presented here are 26 T cell receptor beta chains from one specimen sequenced in a study of vaccination and CD4 T cells after COVID-19. Once obtained from cultured CD4+ T cells, the DNA was sequenced using the Oncomine TCR Beta short-read assay. TCRdb ran MiXCR on the PCR reads and lists one entry per CDR3 protein. Here the sample spans 13,000 to 15,000 distinct CDR3 sequences, around 50% being singletons. These receptors have no known antigen. Treatment specified: approximately 11-day PBMC culture with coronavirus spike peptide pools or control peptides (ViraFEST assay). The source material was CD4+ T cells from blood, cultured in vitro. Receptor source: a human donor who had recovered from COVID-19.

The chain joins TRBV12-3 or TRBV12-4 to TRBJ1-1; weak D call: TRBD1 (5 bases). This CDR3 spans 13 amino acids. Trimming cost V 7 bases and J 6 bases, with 15 bases left between them. The CDR3 loop reads CASIPGGGAEAFF. CDR3 coding DNA: TGTGCCAGCATCCCAGGCGGGGGGGCTGAAGCTTTCTTT.

V gene TRBV20-1 combines with J gene TRBJ1-1, with 11 bases fitting TRBD1. Germline V lookup: CDR1 DFQATT, CDR2 SNEGSKA (reference sequence). Trimming cost V 5 bases and J 4 bases; bases outside gene matches: 12. This CDR3 contains 16 residues. CDR3 region: CSAPPGQGEEVTEAFF. The CDR3 DNA is TGCAGTGCTCCCCCGGGACAGGGGGAGGAGGTCACTGAAGCTTTCTTT.

The chain uses TRBV7-3 and TRBJ2-3; TRBD1 or TRBD2 may be the D gene (5 bases each). The germline V gene encodes CDR1 SGHTA and CDR2 FQGTGA. The V end lost 6 bases, the J end lost 11 bases, and 18 bases lay between the germline ends. The CDR3 spans 13 residues. CDR3 nucleotides: TGTGCCAGCAGTGACTCGGGGCAAACGGGGCAGTATTTT. Its protein is CASSDSGQTGQYF.

The rearrangement links TRBV2 to TRBJ2-7, with 8 bases fitting TRBD1. CDR1 SNHLY and CDR2 FYNNEI come from the germline V gene. The J segment lost 0 bases and the V segment lost 7 bases, leaving 5 bases of the junction unmatched. The CDR3 runs to 14 residues. Here the CDR3 DNA reads TGTGCCAGCACCTCCCAGGGGGCCTCCTACGAGCAGTACTTC. Encoded protein: CASTSQGASYEQYF.

This clonotype was observed a few times. This chain links TRBV25-1 with TRBJ1-4; D is uncertain. Germline values: CDR1 MGHDK, CDR2 SYGVNS. Deletions cut 2 bases from V and 11 bases from J, with 18 bases between. The CDR3 covers 15 residues. The CDR3, as DNA: TGTGCCAGCAGTGAACTGGGAGGGCTCGCGGGGAAACTGTTTTTT. Protein product: CASSELGGLAGKLFF.

This clonotype was counted between two and nine times. This rearrangement joins TRBV7-9 to TRBJ2-3; 8 bases match TRBD2. This CDR3 is 14 amino acids long. The V gene's germline CDR1 is SEHNR and CDR2 FQNEAQ (reference sequence). J lost 4 bases, V lost 6 bases, and 6 bases had no gene match. CDR3 amino acids: CASRTGTRPDTQYF. The CDR3 bases are TGTGCCAGCAGGACCGGGACTAGACCAGATACGCAGTATTTT.

The chain has TRBV20-1 and TRBJ2-1; TRBD2 aligns across 7 bases. Germline CDR1 and CDR2: DFQATT and SNEGSKA (reference sequence). This CDR3 comprises 14 residues. The trim removed 6 bases at V and 3 bases at J, leaving 8 bases unmatched. For the CDR3, the DNA is TGCAGTGCCAGCCGGGGGGTGGTCTACAATGAGCAGTTCTTC. It is translated as CSASRGVVYNEQFF.

The chain joins TRBV6-2 or TRBV6-3 to TRBJ2-3; D not certain. The CDR3 is 13 residues long. CDR1 is MNHEY and CDR2 is SVGEGT in the germline V gene. The V end lost 8 bases, the J end lost 3 bases, and 12 bases lay between the germline ends. This CDR3 reads CASSVGSTDTQYF. The CDR3 DNA reads as TGTGCCAGCTCCGTCGGTTCTACAGATACGCAGTATTTT.

V and J are TRBV20-1 and TRBJ2-5; no clear D. The CDR3 is 11 amino acids. V lost 6 bases and J 3 bases, leaving 8 bases between the germline ends. Germline V lookup: CDR1 DFQATT, CDR2 SNEGSKA (reference sequence). The CDR3 reads CSATPKETQYF. The CDR3 region has the DNA TGCAGTGCCACCCCCAAAGAGACCCAGTACTTC.

To note about this clonotype: A read error may account for a junction end that differs from germline. This rearrangement joins TRBV7-7 to TRBJ2-5, with 7 nucleotides matching TRBD2. From germline, CDR1 is SSHAT and CDR2 FNYEAQ (reference sequence). The CDR3 totals 13 residues. The CDR3 DNA sequence: TGTGCTAGCAGCCCACTAGCGCCTGGGACCCAGTACTTC. This gives the protein CASSPLAPGTQYF.

This chain uses TRBV9 with TRBJ2-1, with a weak D call TRBD2 (5 bases). V shed 6 bases and J shed 1 base, with 11 bases lying between them. Germline CDR1 SGDLS, CDR2 YYNGEE. This CDR3 has 14 amino acids. The CDR3, as DNA: TGTGCCAGCACCCCTAGCACTTCCTACAATGAGCAGTTCTTC. This codes for CASTPSTSYNEQFF.

The V gene is TRBV25-1, the J gene TRBJ1-6; 9 bases map to TRBD1. Per the germline V gene, CDR1 is MGHDK and CDR2 is SYGVNS. This CDR3 is built from 16 residues. With V trimmed by 2 bases and J by 11 bases, 10 bases remained unmatched. The CDR3 here is CASSEEWGTGNPPLHF. In DNA form, the CDR3 reads TGTGCCAGCAGTGAAGAGTGGGGGACAGGGAATCCACCCCTCCACTTT.

This rearrangement joins TRBV6-2 or TRBV6-3 to TRBJ1-5; tentatively, D is TRBD1 (6 bases). Germline-derived CDR1 and CDR2 are MNHEY and SVGEGT. This CDR3 has 12 amino acids. Between the trimmed V and J ends, which lost 6 bases and 5 bases, there was a span of 8 bases. This CDR3 is CASRRGDQPQHF. As DNA, the CDR3 is TGTGCCAGCAGAAGGGGGGATCAGCCCCAGCATTTT.

The chain carries TRBV12-5 and TRBJ2-5, with D perhaps assigned TRBD1 or TRBD2 (5 bases each). There are 17 residues in the CDR3. From germline, CDR1 is LGHNT and CDR2 FRNRAP. Trimming shortened V by 2 bases and J by 5 bases, and 21 bases separated the two germline ends. In DNA, the CDR3 is TGTGCTAGTGGTTTGTCTACATATCCGGGACGAAGGGAGACCCAGTACTTC. This codes for CASGLSTYPGRRETQYF.

CDR3 coding DNA: TGTGCCAGCAGTCAGGGACTAGCGGGAGGGAATGAGCAGTTCTTC. Translating gives CASSQGLAGGNEQFF. This chain links TRBV6-1 with TRBJ2-1; TRBD2 matches at 16 bases. The length of the CDR3 is 15 residues. The V segment lost 5 bases and the J segment 7 bases; nucleotides outside the gene matches: 2. CDR1 is MNHNS, CDR2 SASEGT, per germline.

V and J are TRBV5-1 and TRBJ1-2; 8 positions agree with TRBD1. This CDR3 has 15 residues. The germline V gene encodes CDR1 SGHRS and CDR2 YFSETQ. The junction had 6 bases not matched to a gene; V was cut back by 3 bases and J by 2 bases. The CDR3 coding sequence is TGCGCCAGCAGCTCTACCGGGACAGGCAACTATGGCTACACCTTC. Its translation is CASSSTGTGNYGYTF.

This rearrangement joins TRBV20-1 to TRBJ1-1, with a weak D call TRBD1 (5 bases). Per the germline V gene, CDR1 is DFQATT and CDR2 is SNEGSKA (reference sequence). Trimming pared 3 bases from V and 1 base from J, leaving 15 bases between. The CDR3 consists of 15 residues. The CDR3, as DNA: TGCAGTGCTAGTTCGTACGGGGGACCGAACACTGAAGCTTTCTTT. Protein: CSASSYGGPNTEAFF.

This clonotype was recorded a few times. This rearrangement joins TRBV7-2 to TRBJ1-6; weak D call: TRBD1 (5 bases). Trimming took 3 bases from V and 9 from J, leaving 12 bases between them. CDR1 and CDR2 from the germline V gene are SGHTA and FQGNSA. The CDR3 totals 14 residues. The CDR3 region is CASSFKGFGSPLHF. The CDR3 DNA is TGTGCCAGCAGCTTCAAGGGGTTCGGTTCACCCCTCCACTTT.

This clonotype has just one count. The V gene is TRBV6-2 or TRBV6-3, the J gene TRBJ1-4, with TRBD1 matching 7 bases. Germline CDR1 and CDR2: MNHEY and SVGEGT. The CDR3 runs to 17 residues. The V and J ends lost 0 bases and 0 bases, in that order; junction bases with no gene match: 4. CDR3 region: CASSYSGQPTTNEKLFF. The CDR3 region has the DNA TGTGCCAGCAGTTACTCGGGACAGCCAACAACTAATGAAAAACTGTTTTTT.

This rearrangement joins TRBV7-8 to TRBJ2-7, with D possibly matching TRBD2 (5 bases). Germline CDR1 is SGHVS and CDR2 is FQNEAQ. V was trimmed by 1 base and J by 0 bases, leaving 10 bases between them. This CDR3 is built from 15 residues. The CDR3 DNA reads TGTGCCAGCAGCTTAGGGAGGACCCCCTCCTACGAGCAGTACTTC. This codes for CASSLGRTPSYEQYF.

V is TRBV6-2 or TRBV6-3 and J is TRBJ2-5; 8 nucleotides align to TRBD1. There are 15 residues in the CDR3. V lost 2 bases, J lost 9 bases, and 11 bases stayed unmatched. Germline-derived CDR1 and CDR2 are MNHEY and SVGEGT. Here the CDR3 DNA reads TGTGCCAGCAGTTACCGGGACAGCCCACAGGGGGCCCAGTACTTC. Its protein is CASSYRDSPQGAQYF.

For the CDR3, the DNA is TGTGCCAGCAGCCAGGGTACAGGGGGGACAGATACGCAGTATTTT. It encodes CASSQGTGGTDTQYF. This chain connects TRBV4-2 to TRBJ2-3, with 8 nucleotides matching TRBD1. After removal of 3 bases from V and 3 bases from J, the junction contained 5 bases not matched to a gene. CDR1 is LGHNA, CDR2 YNFKEQ, per germline. CDR3 length: 15 amino acids.

In DNA, the CDR3 is TGTGCCAGCAGCTCAGGCTACGAGCAGTACTTC. It specifies CASSSGYEQYF. The V call is TRBV11-3, the J call TRBJ2-7; no definite D call. The V end was cut by 4 bases, the J end by 3 bases, with 4 bases between. Germline-derived CDR1 and CDR2 are SGHNT and YENEEA. The CDR3 loop spans 11 amino acids.

The V call is TRBV6-5, the J call TRBJ1-6; 9 nucleotides match TRBD1. Germline values: CDR1 MNHEY, CDR2 SVGAGI. V dropped 2 bases and J dropped 5; count of bases not matched to a gene: 1. The CDR3 extends over 15 amino acids. In DNA form, the CDR3 reads TGTGCCAGCAGTTACCGGACAGGGGATAATTCACCCCTCCACTTT. Translating it yields CASSYRTGDNSPLHF.

The chain joins TRBV24-1 to TRBJ1-5; the D is unclear. V was trimmed by 4 bases and J by 5 bases, leaving 5 bases between them. The CDR3 covers 12 residues. Germline lookup yields CDR1 KGHDR and CDR2 SFDVKD. CDR3 protein: CATSDQYQPQHF. The CDR3 DNA reads TGTGCCACCAGTGACCAATATCAGCCCCAGCATTTT.

This clonotype was detected only a few times. The genes are TRBV27 and TRBJ2-5, with a possible D match to TRBD1 (6 bases). V lost 3 bases, J lost 3 bases, and 14 bases lay in between. Germline-derived CDR1 and CDR2 are MNHEY and SMNVEV (reference sequence). The CDR3 length is 15 residues. The CDR3 spells CASSFIGAGEETQYF. The CDR3 region has the DNA TGTGCCAGCAGTTTTATTGGGGCAGGGGAAGAGACCCAGTACTTC.